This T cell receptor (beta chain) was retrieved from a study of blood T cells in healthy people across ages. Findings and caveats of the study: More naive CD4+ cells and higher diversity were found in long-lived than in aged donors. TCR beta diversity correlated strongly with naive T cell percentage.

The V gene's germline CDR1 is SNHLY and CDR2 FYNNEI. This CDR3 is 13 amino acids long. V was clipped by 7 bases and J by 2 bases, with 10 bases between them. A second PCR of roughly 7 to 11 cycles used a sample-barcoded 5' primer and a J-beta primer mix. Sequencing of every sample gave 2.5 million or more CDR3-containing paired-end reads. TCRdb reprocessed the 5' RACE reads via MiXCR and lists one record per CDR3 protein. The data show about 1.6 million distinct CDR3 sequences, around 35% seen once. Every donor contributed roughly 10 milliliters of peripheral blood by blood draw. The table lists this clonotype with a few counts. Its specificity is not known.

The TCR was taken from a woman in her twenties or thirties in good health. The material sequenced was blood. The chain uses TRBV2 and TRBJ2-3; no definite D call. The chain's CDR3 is CASMVRYTDTQYF. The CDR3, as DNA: TGTGCCAGCATGGTCCGCTACACAGATACGCAGTATTTT. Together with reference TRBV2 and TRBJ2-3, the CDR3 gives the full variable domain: EPEVTQTPSHQVTQMGQEVILRCVPISNHLYFYWYRQILGQKVEFLVSFYNNEISEKSEIFDDQFSVERPDGSNFTLKIRSTKLEDSAMYFCASMVRYTDTQYFGPGTRLTVL.